This T cell receptor (beta chain) comes out of a study of vaccination and CD4 T cells after COVID-19. Noted treatment: approximately nine-day PBMC culture with coronavirus spike peptide pools or control peptides (ViraFEST assay). Peptide pools at 7.5 to 10 ug/ml, together with 7.5 to 10 IU/ml IL-2, were added to cultures of two million PBMCs per well. It was after 10 days of culture that CD4+ T cells were isolated by negative selection. As for this clonotype: What it binds is not known.

CD4+ T cells that had been cultured provided DNA sequenced with the Oncomine TCR Beta short-read assay. TCRdb re-analysed the PCR reads in MiXCR, keeping a single row per CDR3 protein. Of 20,000 or so distinct CDR3 sequences detected, under 70% appear once; the ten largest clones hold about 7.1%. The CDR3 has 14 amino acids. CDR1 is DFQATT and CDR2 is SNEGSKA in the germline V gene (reference sequence). Study-level results: A median of around 86% of reactive clones, in convalescent patients, became evident only post-vaccination.

This chain joins TRBV20-1 and TRBJ1-2, with 8 bases fitting TRBD1. The sequence was collected from a human donor who had recovered from COVID-19. The sample consisted of CD4+ T cells from blood, cultured in vitro. This CDR3 is CRSPDREGPDGYTF. The CDR3 DNA reads TGCAGATCCCCGGACAGGGAGGGCCCCGATGGCTACACCTTC.